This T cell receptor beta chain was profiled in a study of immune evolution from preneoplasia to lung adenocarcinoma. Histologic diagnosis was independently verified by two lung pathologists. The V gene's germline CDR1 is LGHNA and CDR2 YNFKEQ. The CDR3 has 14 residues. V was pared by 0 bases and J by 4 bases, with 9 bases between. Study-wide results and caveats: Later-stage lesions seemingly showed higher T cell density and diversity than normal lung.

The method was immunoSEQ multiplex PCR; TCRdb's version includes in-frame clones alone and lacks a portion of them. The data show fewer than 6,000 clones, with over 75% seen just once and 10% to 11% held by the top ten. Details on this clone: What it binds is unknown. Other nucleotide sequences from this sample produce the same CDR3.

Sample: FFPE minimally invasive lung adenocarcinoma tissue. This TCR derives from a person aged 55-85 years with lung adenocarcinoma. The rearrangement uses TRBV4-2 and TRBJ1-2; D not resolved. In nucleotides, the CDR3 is TGTGCCAGCAGCCAAGAACGGACTGTCTATGGCTACACCTTC. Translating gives CASSQERTVYGYTF.